This record covers a single T cell receptor (beta chain). The sample belongs to a study of blood T cell repertoires in COVID-19. At the level of the study: Acute-phase and convalescent COVID-19 samples originated in the United States, Italy and Spain. Sample material is recorded as cDNA or gDNA derived from T cells, B-cell-depleted T cells, or PBMCs.

Authors' analysis steps: Quantification of nucleated cells was approximated via reference gene primer amplification. Clones were read by immunoSEQ multiplex PCR, and TCRdb kept only the in-frame ones, dropping some. For V, J and clone size, that table is used; D and trimming come from the DNA. The data contain about 130,000 clones, about 91% of them singletons. V was pared by 4 bases and J by 0 bases, with 9 bases between. The germline V gene has CDR1 MNHEY and CDR2 SVGAGI. CDR3 length: 15 amino acids. V gene TRBV6-5 combines with J gene TRBJ1-4; no clear D. Sequencing was performed on peripheral blood. The source is a man aged 45-65 years with acute or convalescent COVID-19. CDR3 bases: TGTGCCAGCAGTTCGACACCTGCAACTAATGAAAAACTGTTTTTT. Translation: CASSSTPATNEKLFF.